Shown below are 22 T cell receptor beta chains from a single sample sequenced in a study of technical replicates of blood from a few donors. Some clones are missing from TCRdb's copy, which holds only in-frame ones; the method was immunoSEQ multiplex PCR. Of some 60,000 clones listed, nearly 90% are singletons. Material: PBMCs. The receptors were sampled from a human donor in good health. Some clones in this sample may be carry-over from other donors' samples.

The gene calls are TRBV27 and TRBJ1-5, with D perhaps TRBD1 (6 bases). Germline V gene data show CDR1 as MNHEY and CDR2 as SMNVEV (reference sequence). The CDR3 is 18 residues long. Trimming took 9 bases from V and 6 from J, leaving 30 bases between them. The CDR3, as DNA: TGTGCCAGTCAAAAATCCCCAAATCGTGGCAGGGGAACTCAGCCCCAGCATTTT. As protein: CASQKSPNRGRGTQPQHF.

J is TRBJ2-1 and V is TRBV29-1; TRBD2 might be the D (5 bases). V was clipped by 4 bases and J by 1 base, with 8 bases between them. The germline CDR1 and CDR2 sequences are SQVTM and ANQGSEA. The CDR3 spans 13 residues. CDR3 bases: TGCAGCGTTGGTCGGGGATCCTACAATGAGCAGTTCTTC. This translates into CSVGRGSYNEQFF.

This sequence joins TRBV2 and TRBJ2-7, with 11 bases identical to TRBD2. The germline gives CDR1 SNHLY, CDR2 FYNNEI. V gave up 5 bases and J gave up 5 bases; unmatched junction bases: 11. The CDR3 runs to 16 residues. In nucleotides, the CDR3 is TGTGCCAGCAGTCAGGGGCTAGCGGGGGGCAGCAACGAGCAGTACTTC. Protein: CASSQGLAGGSNEQYF.

The chain links TRBV7-9 to TRBJ1-5; TRBD1 is a possible D gene (6 bases). V lost 5 bases to trimming and J lost 8 bases, with 16 bases between them. CDR3 length: 14 residues. CDR1 SEHNR and CDR2 FQNEAQ come from the germline V gene (reference sequence). The CDR3 reads CASSTTGSGEPQHF. CDR3 coding DNA: TGTGCCAGCAGCACCACAGGGTCCGGGGAGCCCCAGCATTTT.

This clone occurred once. The chain is built from TRBV15 and TRBJ1-6, with D possibly being TRBD1 (5 bases). The CDR3 has 14 residues. V was trimmed by 1 base and J by 8 bases, leaving 9 bases between them. Germline V CDR1 and CDR2: LNHNV, YYDKDF (reference sequence). CDR3 sequence: CATSRGGRDSPLHF. The CDR3 coding sequence is TGTGCCACCAGCAGAGGGGGCAGGGATTCACCCCTCCACTTT.

This clone was detected a few times. The chain recombines TRBV5-1 with TRBJ1-1; D gene uncertain. The CDR3 runs to 14 residues. Trimming took off 4 bases at V and 3 bases at J, with 13 bases between the two ends. The germline gives CDR1 SGHRS, CDR2 YFSETQ. CDR3 nucleotide sequence: TGCGCCAGCAGCCCTTTAACTGTACACACTGAAGCTTTCTTT. Residues: CASSPLTVHTEAFF.

This clone has just one count. The rearrangement uses TRBV9 and TRBJ1-6, with 9 bases matching TRBD1. J gave up 7 bases and V 4 bases, and 6 bases lay outside the gene matches. The CDR3 contains 15 residues. CDR1 SGDLS and CDR2 YYNGEE come from the germline V gene. CDR3 DNA sequence: TGTGCCAGCAGCACCAGCGGACAGGGGAATTCACCCCTCCACTTT. It is translated as CASSTSGQGNSPLHF. Full variable domain (remainder filled in from reference TRBV9 and TRBJ1-6): DSGVTQTPKHLITATGQRVTLRCSPRSGDLSVYWYQQSLDQGLQFLIQYYNGEERAKGNILERFSAQQFPDLHSELNLSSLELGDSALYFCASSTSGQGNSPLHFGNGTRLTVT.

The chain has TRBV7-6 and TRBJ1-4, with D possibly TRBD1 on 5 matching bases. Trimming removed 1 base at V and 1 base at J, with 13 bases between. CDR3 length: 17 amino acids. Germline V gene lookup returns CDR1 SGHVS and CDR2 FNYEAQ. Written as DNA, the CDR3 is TGTGCCAGCAGCTTAGGGCTGGGGCGGAGAACTAATGAAAAACTGTTTTTT. Amino acid sequence: CASSLGLGRRTNEKLFF.

The V gene is TRBV4-3, the J gene TRBJ2-7, with 8 bases identical to TRBD2. The length of the CDR3 is 16 residues. Germline lookup yields CDR1 LGHNA and CDR2 YSLEER. V gave up 0 bases and J gave up 1 base; unmatched junction bases: 5. The CDR3 loop reads CASSQDWSGRSYEQYF. CDR3 coding DNA: TGCGCCAGCAGCCAAGATTGGAGCGGGAGATCCTACGAGCAGTACTTC.

The chain carries TRBV11-1 and TRBJ2-3, with D tentatively TRBD1 (6 bases). CDR1 and CDR2 (germline): SGHAT, FQDESV (reference sequence). This CDR3 contains 12 residues. Deletions cut 5 bases from V and 7 bases from J, with 10 bases between. CDR3: CASSPRGHTQYF. For the CDR3, the DNA is TGTGCCAGCAGCCCCAGGGGTCATACGCAGTATTTT.

The rearrangement links TRBV27 to TRBJ2-5; perhaps TRBD2 as D (5 bases). CDR3 length: 15 residues. Trimming cost V 7 bases and J 5 bases, with 20 bases left between them. CDR1 MNHEY and CDR2 SMNVEV come from the germline V gene (reference sequence). This CDR3 reads CASTRSHGVQETQYF. The CDR3 DNA sequence: TGTGCCAGCACGCGGTCGCACGGGGTCCAGGAGACCCAGTACTTC.

This chain joins TRBV7-2 and TRBJ1-3; no reliable D call. Germline V CDR1 and CDR2: SGHTA, FQGNSA. V dropped 5 bases and J dropped 0 bases, with 11 bases sitting between them. This CDR3 contains 15 residues. The CDR3 reads CASSPTRNSGNTIYF. For the CDR3, the DNA is TGTGCCAGCAGCCCAACACGAAACTCTGGAAACACCATATATTTT.

In this sample, this clone turned up once. The chain recombines TRBV5-5 with TRBJ1-4; weak D call: TRBD1 (6 bases). V was pared by 4 bases and J by 7 bases, with 14 bases between. The CDR3 is 14 amino acids. CDR1 SGHKS and CDR2 YYEKEE come from the germline V gene (reference sequence). The CDR3 loop reads CASSPGGLVEKLFF. DNA for the CDR3: TGTGCCAGCAGCCCCGGGGGGCTAGTTGAAAAACTGTTTTTT.

This clone was found once. V is TRBV11-3 and J is TRBJ1-2, with 7 nucleotides matching TRBD1. Germline V gene data show CDR1 as SGHNT and CDR2 as YENEEA. J was trimmed by 8 bases and V by 5 bases; bases with no gene match: 11. This CDR3 region has 14 residues. CDR3 DNA: TGTGCCAGCAGCCGAGGGCCGACAGGGTGGGGCTACACCTTC. Protein sequence: CASSRGPTGWGYTF.

This clone was observed a single time. The chain couples TRBV4-3 to TRBJ2-7; no clear D. The germline gives CDR1 LGHNA, CDR2 YSLEER. This CDR3 has 14 residues. The germline V and J ends were trimmed by 1 base and 2 bases, with 9 bases remaining between them. The CDR3 sequence: CASSQGAQTYEQYF. CDR3 nucleotide sequence: TGCGCCAGCAGCCAAGGGGCCCAGACCTACGAGCAGTACTTC.

The rearrangement joins TRBV4-3 to TRBJ1-6; D is ambiguous. This CDR3 is built from 15 residues. In germline, CDR1 is LGHNA, CDR2 YSLEER. V was pared by 0 bases and J by 9 bases, with 12 bases between. The CDR3 sequence is CASSQDSSGSSPLHF. CDR3 in DNA: TGCGCCAGCAGCCAAGATAGCTCGGGGAGTTCACCCCTCCACTTT.

The V and J genes are TRBV19 and TRBJ1-1; 7 nucleotides match TRBD1. J lost 0 bases, V lost 5 bases, and 6 bases had no gene match. The CDR3 runs 15 residues. Germline V CDR1 and CDR2: LNHDA, SQIVND (reference sequence). CDR3 DNA sequence: TGTGCCAGTAGTGCGACAGGGAGCCTGAACACTGAAGCTTTCTTT. Amino acids: CASSATGSLNTEAFF.

The gene calls are TRBV6-5 and TRBJ2-1; D not resolved. V dropped 2 bases and J dropped 9 bases, with 11 bases sitting between them. This CDR3 region has 13 residues. Germline V gene sequence: CDR1 MNHEY, CDR2 SVGAGI. CDR3 in DNA: TGTGCCAGCAGTTACGGCGGCGGTGGTGAGCAGTTCTTC. Its translation is CASSYGGGGEQFF.

V usage is TRBV25-1 and J usage is TRBJ2-1; 12 nucleotides match TRBD2. The germline gives CDR1 MGHDK, CDR2 SYGVNS. J gave up 6 bases and V 5 bases, and 11 bases lay outside the gene matches. The CDR3 loop spans 17 amino acids. CDR3 protein: CASSRVLAGGRFNEQFF. In nucleotides, the CDR3 is TGTGCCAGCAGTCGGGTACTAGCGGGAGGACGCTTCAATGAGCAGTTCTTC.

This CDR3 is CASQRQDQAAFF. The CDR3 bases are TGTGCCAGCCAAAGACAGGATCAGGCAGCTTTCTTT. The chain carries TRBV19 and TRBJ1-1; TRBD1 is a possible D gene (6 bases). V was trimmed by 9 bases and J by 10 bases, leaving 18 bases between them. Germline CDR1 reads LNHDA; CDR2 reads SQIVND (reference sequence). This CDR3 has 12 amino acids. The full variable domain, with the rest looked up from reference TRBV19 and TRBJ1-1, is DGGITQSPKYLFRKEGQNVTLSCEQNLNHDAMYWYRQDPGQGLRLIYYSQIVNDFQKGDIAEGYSVSREKKESFPLTVTSAQKNPTAFYLCASQRQDQAAFFGQGTRLTVV.

The V call is TRBV6-1, the J call TRBJ1-2, with no clear D. V dropped 1 base and J dropped 4 bases, with 10 bases sitting between them. The CDR3 sequence is 14 residues long. Germline V lookup: CDR1 MNHNS, CDR2 SASEGT. In nucleotides, the CDR3 is TGTGCCAGCAGTGAAGGTGGCGCTAGCTATGGCTACACCTTC. Encoded protein: CASSEGGASYGYTF.

The chain joins TRBV7-2 to TRBJ2-2; D is unclear. Deletions cut 4 bases from V and 1 base from J, with 4 bases between. CDR1 is SGHTA, CDR2 FQGNSA, per germline. The CDR3 is made up of 13 amino acids. CDR3 bases: TGTGCCAGCAGCTCGAGGAACACCGGGGAGCTGTTTTTT. Protein product: CASSSRNTGELFF.